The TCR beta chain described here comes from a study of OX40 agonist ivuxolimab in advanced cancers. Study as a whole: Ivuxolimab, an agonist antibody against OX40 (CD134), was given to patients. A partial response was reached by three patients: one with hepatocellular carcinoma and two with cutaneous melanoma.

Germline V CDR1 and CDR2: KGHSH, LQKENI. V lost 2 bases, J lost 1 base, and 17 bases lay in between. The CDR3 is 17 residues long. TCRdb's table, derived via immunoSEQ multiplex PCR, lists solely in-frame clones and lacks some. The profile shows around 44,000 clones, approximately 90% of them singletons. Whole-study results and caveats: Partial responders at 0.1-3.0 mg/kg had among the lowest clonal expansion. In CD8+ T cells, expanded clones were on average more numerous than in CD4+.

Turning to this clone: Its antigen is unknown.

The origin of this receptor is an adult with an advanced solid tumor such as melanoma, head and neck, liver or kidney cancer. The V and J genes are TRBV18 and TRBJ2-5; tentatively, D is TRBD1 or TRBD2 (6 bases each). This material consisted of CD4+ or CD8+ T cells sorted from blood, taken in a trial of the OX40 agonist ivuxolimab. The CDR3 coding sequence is TGTGCCAGCTCACCATTGCAAGTGTCGGGGGCCCAAGAGACCCAGTACTTC. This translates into CASSPLQVSGAQETQYF.